The next 12 T cell receptor beta chains were all read from a single sample in a study of Ad26.COV2.S vaccination and SARS-CoV-2 variants (dated by TCRdb to about 2021). The sample's treatment or condition, from its label and the paper: around 19 received Ad26.COV2.S at low or high dose, single or two shots; about 5 received placebo; per-sample allocation not given. Repertoires of vaccine and placebo recipients were sequenced from samples taken on day 63 after the first injection. Library method: the immunoSEQ multiplex PCR assay. Drawn from immuneACCESS, this table holds only the in-frame rearrangements with V and J called that TCRdb kept. Clones are partly lost; checked studies trace under half to an unresolved V gene and leave the rest unexplained. The sample has 300,000 to 350,000 clones on record, just under 85% of them singletons. The leading ten clones occupy 2% to 2.5% of the sample. The starting material was peripheral blood, obtained in a trial of Ad26.COV2.S vaccine versus placebo. The receptors here all came from a person aged 18-60 years who received the Ad26.COV2.S COVID-19 vaccine or a placebo.

The V and J genes are TRBV25-1 and TRBJ1-4; a possible D gene is TRBD1 (5 bases). Germline CDR1 is MGHDK and CDR2 is SYGVNS. The CDR3 totals 16 residues. V lost 0 bases to trimming and J lost 8 bases, with 16 bases between them. For the CDR3, the DNA is TGTGCCAGCAGTGAATATATCATTGGGGGACGGGAAAAACTGTTTTTT. Protein product: CASSEYIIGGREKLFF.

This chain joins TRBV18 and TRBJ2-1, with a weak D call TRBD2 (7 bases). The CDR3 sequence is 16 residues long. Looked up from germline, CDR1 is KGHSH and CDR2 is LQKENI. V was clipped by 3 bases and J by 5 bases, with 17 bases between them. The CDR3 DNA follows: TGTGCCAGCTCACCCTGGAAGGGGGGGGCCCACAATGAGCAGTTCTTC. This codes for CASSPWKGGAHNEQFF. The entire variable domain, with the rest obtained from reference TRBV18 and TRBJ2-1, is as follows: NAGVMQNPRHLVRRRGQEARLRCSPMKGHSHVYWYRQLPEEGLKFMVYLQKENIIDESGMPKERFSAEFPKEGPSILRIQQVVRGDSAAYFCASSPWKGGAHNEQFFGPGTRLTVL.

V usage is TRBV4-1 and J usage is TRBJ1-2; D possibly corresponds to TRBD1 (6 bases). CDR1 is MGHRA and CDR2 is YSYEKL in the germline V gene. V was cut by 3 bases and J by 8 bases, with 19 bases left in between. The length of the CDR3 is 15 residues. The CDR3 loop reads CASSQWSGGEGGYTF. CDR3 nucleotide sequence: TGCGCCAGCAGCCAGTGGTCGGGGGGCGAAGGGGGCTACACCTTC.

This clone has only one observation. J is TRBJ2-6 and V is TRBV28; D is undetermined. Per germline, CDR1 MDHEN and CDR2 SYDVKM. The germline V and J ends were trimmed by 10 bases and 2 bases, with 6 bases remaining between them. CDR3 length equals 12 residues. CDR3 in amino acids: CATATGANVLTF. The DNA for the CDR3 is TGTGCCACGGCCACTGGGGCCAACGTCCTGACTTTC. The whole variable domain, remainder taken from reference TRBV28 and TRBJ2-6, is DVKVTQSSRYLVKRTGEKVFLECVQDMDHENMFWYRQDPGLGLRLIYFSYDVKMKEKGDIPEGYSVSREKKERFSLILESASTNQTSMYLCATATGANVLTFGAGSRLTVL.

The rearrangement uses TRBV5-1 and TRBJ2-5; tentative D call: TRBD2 (6 bases). The V gene lost 0 bases and the J gene lost 7 bases, with 16 bases spanning the gap. The CDR3 covers 15 residues. Per the germline V gene, CDR1 is SGHRS and CDR2 is YFSETQ. CDR3 coding DNA: TGCGCCAGCAGCTTGGCCATGGGTGTCGGGGGGACCCAGTACTTC. The encoded protein is CASSLAMGVGGTQYF.

The chain recombines TRBV27 with TRBJ2-3; 12 positions match TRBD2. Trimming took 5 bases from V and 0 from J; bases not matched to a gene: 9. CDR3 length equals 18 residues. Germline V lookup: CDR1 MNHEY, CDR2 SMNVEV (reference sequence). The CDR3 DNA reads TGTGCCAGCAGTCTTATAGGGCTAGCGGGGGGGAGCACAGATACGCAGTATTTT. As protein: CASSLIGLAGGSTDTQYF.

This clone was seen just once. This rearrangement joins TRBV9 to TRBJ2-5; TRBD2 matches at 9 bases. Germline CDR1 reads SGDLS; CDR2 reads YYNGEE. CDR3 size: 14 residues. With 3 bases clipped from V and 10 bases from J, the junction kept 10 bases outside the gene matches. The CDR3, as DNA: TGTGCCAGCAGCGACCGAAGAAGCGGGGGGCTCCAGTACTTC. Amino acid sequence: CASSDRRSGGLQYF.

This clone has only one observation. V gene TRBV2 combines with J gene TRBJ2-2; TRBD1 agrees at 9 bases. The V and J ends lost 6 bases and 5 bases, in that order; junction bases with no gene match: 7. Germline assignment: CDR1 SNHLY and CDR2 FYNNEI. This CDR3 has 15 amino acids. CDR3 region: CASSRDGQGTGELFF. The CDR3 nucleotides are TGTGCCAGCAGCAGGGATGGACAGGGGACCGGGGAGCTGTTTTTT.

The V call is TRBV12-3 or TRBV12-4, the J call TRBJ1-1; D unresolved. V was pared by 2 bases and J by 4 bases, with 8 bases between. This CDR3 has 13 amino acids. The CDR3 loop is CASSLPGSTEAFF. The CDR3 DNA follows: TGTGCCAGCAGTTTACCTGGGAGCACTGAAGCTTTCTTT.

The V and J genes are TRBV19 and TRBJ2-6; D is possibly TRBD1 (5 bases). Per the germline V gene, CDR1 is LNHDA and CDR2 is SQIVND (reference sequence). There are 15 residues in the CDR3. Trimming removed 1 base from V and 13 bases from J, with 17 bases in between. The CDR3 nucleotides read TGTGCCAGTAGTATAGGGGGCGGCAGCGTATATGTCCTGACTTTC. It codes for CASSIGGGSVYVLTF.

The V gene is TRBV7-8, the J gene TRBJ1-5; D unclear. Trimming pared 2 bases from V and 11 bases from J, leaving 19 bases between. CDR1 and CDR2 from the germline V gene are SGHVS and FQNEAQ. The CDR3 loop spans 15 amino acids. CDR3 sequence: CASSLTFLSAGTQHF. DNA of the CDR3: TGTGCCAGCAGCTTAACTTTTTTGAGTGCCGGGACCCAGCATTTT.

The V call is TRBV6-2 or TRBV6-3, the J call TRBJ2-7; 7 nucleotides line up with TRBD2. The ends lost 1 base at V and 0 bases at J; junction bases unmatched: 3. Germline V gene data show CDR1 as MNHEY and CDR2 as SVGEGT. The CDR3 sequence is 15 residues long. The CDR3 loop reads CASSYWAGDSYEQYF. The CDR3 DNA is TGTGCCAGCAGTTACTGGGCGGGGGACTCCTACGAGCAGTACTTC.